The clone carrying this TCR beta chain was counted only a few times. The target antigen is unknown. The PCR contained 60 Vbeta and 13 Jbeta primers. Assay: immunoSEQ multiplex PCR; the TCRdb copy retains only in-frame clones and omits some. This table has roughly 120,000 clones, roughly 82% appearing once. The CDR3 is 16 amino acids. The V end was cut by 1 base, the J end by 0 bases, with 13 bases between. Germline V lookup: CDR1 LGHNA, CDR2 YSLEER. The entry originates in a study of cytomegalovirus exposure and HLA in healthy donors. General study findings and limits: According to a later analysis, most TCR beta chains associated with CMV appeared HLA-restricted. Analyses of presence and absence presupposed an approximately uniform sequencing depth across donors.

Sequenced: PBMCs. The sequence came from a woman in her sixties in good health and CMV-seropositive. The chain couples TRBV4-3 to TRBJ2-7, with D unresolved. As DNA, the CDR3 is TGCGCCAGCAGCCAAGTCTACCGGGTCGACTCCTACGAGCAGTACTTC. The encoded protein is CASSQVYRVDSYEQYF.